This T cell receptor (beta chain) emerged from a study of blood T cell repertoires in COVID-19. V gave up 0 bases and J gave up 0 bases, with 12 bases separating them. CDR1 is LGHNT and CDR2 is FRNRAP in the germline V gene. This CDR3 is 16 amino acids long. The protocol was immunoSEQ multiplex PCR, while the TCRdb copy is restricted to in-frame clones and leaves out a portion. Among a few hundred thousand clones listed, 89% were seen once. Input material: peripheral blood. V is TRBV12-5 and J is TRBJ2-7; D possibly corresponds to TRBD1 (5 bases). The receptor's source is a man aged 40-50 years with acute or convalescent COVID-19. In DNA, the CDR3 is TGTGCTAGTGGTTTGGTAATACACAGGAGCTCCTACGAGCAGTACTTC. Its translation is CASGLVIHRSSYEQYF.